The rows below give T cell receptor beta chains drawn from one sample of a study of identical twins. TCRdb re-called the 5' RACE reads through MiXCR, storing one row per CDR3 protein. The table records fewer than 350,000 distinct CDR3 sequences, under 9.5% of them present only once. This same sample was also taken into another study, of yellow fever vaccine responses in identical twins.

Material: memory (CD45RO+) T cells sorted from blood. The source of these receptors is a woman under 30 in good health. The CDR3 runs from the conserved cysteine through the conserved F or W. A D gene is named only where the DNA matches it firmly. Expanded clones are given a class, and other clones once, few, many or no size at all.

CDR3nt: TGTGCCAGCAACCACGGAAGCGGGGGATACAATGAGCAGTTCTTC
CDR3aa: CASNHGSGGYNEQFF
j_gene: TRBJ2-1
d_gene: TRBD2
abundance: many
v_gene: TRBV2

CDR3nt: TGTGCCAGCAGTCACCTAGCGGGGGCGGGAGATACGCAGTATTTT
CDR3aa: CASSHLAGAGDTQYF
j_gene: TRBJ2-3
d_gene: TRBD2
abundance: many
v_gene: TRBV6-4

CDR3nt: TGTGCCAGCAGCTCGGTCTCTGGGGCCAACGTCCTGACTTTC
CDR3aa: CASSSVSGANVLTF
j_gene: TRBJ2-6
d_gene: .
abundance: .
v_gene: TRBV5-6

CDR3nt: TGTGCCAGCAGCCAAACGGGAGGGCTCCTCAATGAGCAGTTCTTC
CDR3aa: CASSQTGGLLNEQFF
j_gene: TRBJ2-1
d_gene: TRBD2
abundance: .
v_gene: TRBV14

CDR3nt: TGTGCCAGCTCCCTCCAAGGAGGGGCGTATAGCAATCAGCCCCAGCATTTT
CDR3aa: CASSLQGGAYSNQPQHF
j_gene: TRBJ1-5
d_gene: .
abundance: many
v_gene: TRBV18

CDR3nt: TGTGCCATCGGGGTAGGACAGGGCGAGAATGGCTACACCTTC
CDR3aa: CAIGVGQGENGYTF
j_gene: TRBJ1-2
d_gene: TRBD1
abundance: few
v_gene: TRBV10-3

CDR3nt: TGTGCCATCAGTGAGGGGCGGCTCCAAGAGACCCAGTACTTC
CDR3aa: CAISEGRLQETQYF
j_gene: TRBJ2-5
d_gene: .
abundance: many
v_gene: TRBV10-3

CDR3nt: TGCGCCAGCAGCTTGACAGGGACGGAGACCCAGTACTTC
CDR3aa: CASSLTGTETQYF
j_gene: TRBJ2-5
d_gene: .
abundance: many
v_gene: TRBV5-1

CDR3nt: TGCGCCAGCAGCTTGGTCCAGGGTGGAGGGAATGAGCAGTTCTTC
CDR3aa: CASSLVQGGGNEQFF
j_gene: TRBJ2-1
d_gene: .
abundance: .
v_gene: TRBV5-1

CDR3nt: TGTGCCAGCAGCCCCCGGGGGGGGGGCAATGAGCAGTTCTTC
CDR3aa: CASSPRGGGNEQFF
j_gene: TRBJ2-1
d_gene: TRBD2
abundance: many
v_gene: TRBV7-9

CDR3nt: TGTGCCAGCAGCCCGATGTTCGTAGGAGCCGAGCAGTTCTTC
CDR3aa: CASSPMFVGAEQFF
j_gene: TRBJ2-1
d_gene: .
abundance: few
v_gene: TRBV14

CDR3nt: TGTGCCAGCAGTTACTCGGGGCCGGCCTCCTACAATGAGCAGTTCTTC
CDR3aa: CASSYSGPASYNEQFF
j_gene: TRBJ2-1
d_gene: .
abundance: .
v_gene: TRBV6-5

CDR3nt: TGCAGTGCTAGGCTCAGGCCAGTCGGAGCCAAAAACATTCAGTACTTC
CDR3aa: CSARLRPVGAKNIQYF
j_gene: TRBJ2-4
d_gene: .
abundance: .
v_gene: TRBV20-1

CDR3nt: TGTGCCAGCAGTTTATTGGCCACCCTCGACGGAGGGAACACTGAAGCTTTCTTT
CDR3aa: CASSLLATLDGGNTEAFF
j_gene: TRBJ1-1
d_gene: .
abundance: .
v_gene: TRBV28

CDR3nt: TGTGCCAGCAGCACACGACAGGGAATTGGTGAAAAACTGTTTTTT
CDR3aa: CASSTRQGIGEKLFF
j_gene: TRBJ1-4
d_gene: TRBD1
abundance: .
v_gene: TRBV11-3

CDR3nt: TGTGCCAGCAGTCGTTATCCGATAACTAGCGGGGGGTACAATGAGCAGTTCTTC
CDR3aa: CASSRYPITSGGYNEQFF
j_gene: TRBJ2-1
d_gene: TRBD2
abundance: .
v_gene: TRBV27

CDR3nt: TGTGCCAGCAGCCGGGGCGGCACAGATACGCAGTATTTT
CDR3aa: CASSRGGTDTQYF
j_gene: TRBJ2-3
d_gene: .
abundance: .
v_gene: TRBV11-3

CDR3nt: TGTGCCAGCAGCCAAGACACCATTCGGGGCGGGGAGCAGTTCTTC
CDR3aa: CASSQDTIRGGEQFF
j_gene: TRBJ2-1
d_gene: .
abundance: few
v_gene: TRBV3-1

CDR3nt: TGCAGCGTTGGATCGGGGTCTGGGGCCAACGTCCTGACTTTC
CDR3aa: CSVGSGSGANVLTF
j_gene: TRBJ2-6
d_gene: .
abundance: few
v_gene: TRBV29-1

CDR3nt: TGCGCCAGCAGGGCCGACTTGAGCTCTGGAAACACCATATATTTT
CDR3aa: CASRADLSSGNTIYF
j_gene: TRBJ1-3
d_gene: .
abundance: many
v_gene: TRBV5-1

CDR3nt: TGTGCCATCTCGGGGGCGGAAGGGGGTAATGAGCAGTTCTTC
CDR3aa: CAISGAEGGNEQFF
j_gene: TRBJ2-1
d_gene: .
abundance: many
v_gene: TRBV10-3

CDR3nt: TGTGCCATCAGTGAGTCTTTTTTTCAGGGATCCTACAATGAGCAGTTCTTC
CDR3aa: CAISESFFQGSYNEQFF
j_gene: TRBJ2-1
d_gene: .
abundance: many
v_gene: TRBV10-3

CDR3nt: TGCGCCAGCAGCTTTTTTCCGGGAGCAAACGAGCAGTTCTTC
CDR3aa: CASSFFPGANEQFF
j_gene: TRBJ2-1
d_gene: .
abundance: many
v_gene: TRBV5-1

CDR3nt: TGTGCCAGCACGGGGGGGATCTCCTACAATGAGCAGTTCTTC
CDR3aa: CASTGGISYNEQFF
j_gene: TRBJ2-1
d_gene: TRBD2
abundance: few
v_gene: TRBV25-1

CDR3nt: TGTGCCAGCAGTGAAGAGACTGCCGTTGGGCCCCTCCACTTT
CDR3aa: CASSEETAVGPLHF
j_gene: TRBJ1-6
d_gene: .
abundance: few
v_gene: TRBV6-1

CDR3nt: TGTGCCAGCAGCCTACAGGCAGAGACCCAGTACTTC
CDR3aa: CASSLQAETQYF
j_gene: TRBJ2-5
d_gene: .
abundance: few
v_gene: TRBV14

CDR3nt: TGCGCCAGCAGCCCATTGGGACAGGACTTCTTCTTC
CDR3aa: CASSPLGQDFFF
j_gene: TRBJ2-7
d_gene: TRBD1
abundance: .
v_gene: TRBV5-1

CDR3nt: TGTGCCAGCAGCTTAGGTCCCGGGACAGGGAACAATGAGCAGTTCTTC
CDR3aa: CASSLGPGTGNNEQFF
j_gene: TRBJ2-1
d_gene: TRBD1
abundance: .
v_gene: TRBV11-2

CDR3nt: TGTGCCAGCAGCTTGGGAGGTCGCTCTGGAAACACCATATATTTT
CDR3aa: CASSLGGRSGNTIYF
j_gene: TRBJ1-3
d_gene: .
abundance: few
v_gene: TRBV5-6

CDR3nt: TGTGCCAGCAGCTCGCCCTGGACAGGGGGGTCTTACAATGAGCAGTTCTTC
CDR3aa: CASSSPWTGGSYNEQFF
j_gene: TRBJ2-1
d_gene: TRBD1
abundance: few
v_gene: TRBV5-6

CDR3nt: TGTGCCACCAGCAGAGTAAGGGTGGGCACTGAAGCTTTCTTT
CDR3aa: CATSRVRVGTEAFF
j_gene: TRBJ1-1
d_gene: .
abundance: few
v_gene: TRBV15

CDR3nt: TGTGCCAGCAGATCCGGGACAGGGTCTTCACCCCTCCACTTT
CDR3aa: CASRSGTGSSPLHF
j_gene: TRBJ1-6
d_gene: TRBD1
abundance: few
v_gene: TRBV3-1

CDR3nt: TGTGCCACCAGCAGAGATGTCGCAGGGGGCACCGGGGAGCTGTTTTTT
CDR3aa: CATSRDVAGGTGELFF
j_gene: TRBJ2-2
d_gene: TRBD1
abundance: many
v_gene: TRBV15

CDR3nt: TGTGCCAGCAGCCACAACAGGGGGCAGGGTGGCTACACCTTC
CDR3aa: CASSHNRGQGGYTF
j_gene: TRBJ1-2
d_gene: TRBD1
abundance: .
v_gene: TRBV16

CDR3nt: TGCGCCAGCAGTCGGACAGGGGCCAGCTCCTACGAGCAGTACTTC
CDR3aa: CASSRTGASSYEQYF
j_gene: TRBJ2-7
d_gene: TRBD1
abundance: .
v_gene: TRBV23-1

CDR3nt: TGTGCCAGCAGTTTAGCAGGGTATGGCGGCTACACCTTC
CDR3aa: CASSLAGYGGYTF
j_gene: TRBJ1-2
d_gene: .
abundance: many
v_gene: TRBV12-3/TRBV12-4

CDR3nt: TGTGCCAGCAGCCTGGGACTAGCGGGAGGGGGGTTCTACAATGAGCAGTTCTTC
CDR3aa: CASSLGLAGGGFYNEQFF
j_gene: TRBJ2-1
d_gene: TRBD2
abundance: .
v_gene: TRBV3-1

CDR3nt: TGTGCCAGCAGCTCGGGGGGCGGGATGAGCTCCTACAATGAGCAGTTCTTC
CDR3aa: CASSSGGGMSSYNEQFF
j_gene: TRBJ2-1
d_gene: .
abundance: many
v_gene: TRBV7-9

CDR3nt: TGTGCCAGCCATAGCGGTAACACCGGGGAGCTGTTTTTT
CDR3aa: CASHSGNTGELFF
j_gene: TRBJ2-2
d_gene: .
abundance: .
v_gene: TRBV28

CDR3nt: TGTGCCAGCAGCCCTGCCCCCGGTATGAACACTGAAGCTTTCTTT
CDR3aa: CASSPAPGMNTEAFF
j_gene: TRBJ1-1
d_gene: .
abundance: few
v_gene: TRBV5-5

CDR3nt: TGTGCCAGCAGCTTTGGGGACAGAAGCACAGATACGCAGTATTTT
CDR3aa: CASSFGDRSTDTQYF
j_gene: TRBJ2-3
d_gene: TRBD1
abundance: many
v_gene: TRBV7-9

CDR3nt: TGTGCCAGCAGTACAGTGTCTTCTGAAAAACTGTTTTTT
CDR3aa: CASSTVSSEKLFF
j_gene: TRBJ1-4
d_gene: .
abundance: .
v_gene: TRBV6-1

CDR3nt: TGCGCCAGCAGCCCAGGGGGCGCGGACAATGAGCAGTTCTTC
CDR3aa: CASSPGGADNEQFF
j_gene: TRBJ2-1
d_gene: TRBD1
abundance: many
v_gene: TRBV5-1